What follows is one T cell receptor (beta chain) and its context. This clone was seen just once. Its antigen target is currently unknown. No clone much larger than this one lies a single base away; base qualities are absent. The immunoSEQ Assay, a bias-controlled multiplex PCR, was used to amplify TCRbeta CDR3 regions from genomic DNA. The published analysis was carried out like this. Within the assay, amplification of reference gene primers was used to estimate how many nucleated cells each sample contained. To quantify the absolute abundance of each unique TCRbeta CDR3 rearrangement, sequence reads were collapsed and filtered. For each sample, productive Simpson clonality was calculated as the square root of Simpson's diversity index over productive rearrangements. TCRdb re-hosts the immuneACCESS table, in-frame sequences only. Its copies lack some clones; in the studies checked, an unresolved V gene accounts for under half of them, and the cause for the rest is not known. That table is the source of V, J and clone size, and D and trimming were worked out from the DNA. This sample holds around 240,000 clones; approximately 86% were observed only once. In total, the top ten clones hold about 3.1% of the sample.

This entry comes from a study of blood T cell repertoires in COVID-19 (dated by TCRdb to the early 2020s). Background on the whole study: Collaborator samples came from the United States, Italy and Spain and covered acute and convalescent phases of COVID-19. The prospective study material was composed of cDNA or gDNA derived from T cells, B-cell-depleted T cells, or PBMCs. Samples were obtained from the ongoing ImmuneRACE study (first 160 participants) and from 1,254 subjects provided by 6 global collaborators. HLA class I and class II types, where available, came from metadata supplied by the sample provider rather than from assay-based typing. Sample metadata almost always included a de-identified subject ID, COVID-19 status, age in years and sex. The repertoires were released in a freely available public database meant as a resource for research on the immune response to SARS-CoV-2. The dataset comprised deeply sampled blood TCRbeta repertoires from subjects exposed to, actively infected with, or recovered from COVID-19. The investigation overall reported the following: Clinical and demographic metadata were provided uncurated, with the amount varying by source and participant.

Another Seattle source contributed samples from volunteer blood donors who had recovered from COVID-19. Each collaborating institution followed its own protocols to collect whole blood in K2EDTA tubes. Collaborator samples were shipped for TCRbeta analysis as frozen whole blood, isolated PBMCs, or DNA extracted from either sample type. After removal of 0 bases from V and 7 bases from J, the junction retains 4 bases not matched to a gene. The CDR1 and CDR2 encoded by the germline V gene are ENHRY and SYGVKD. The CDR3 holds 15 amino acids from the cysteine to the phenylalanine. Here the CDR3 DNA is all that survives: 45 bases in frame from base 1.

Input material: peripheral blood. The TCR comes from a woman aged 30 to 39 who had recovered from COVID-19. The rearrangement joined TRBV10-3 to TRBJ2-4, and 9 junctional nucleotides match TRBD1. The sequenced DNA is TGTGCCATCAGTGAGTCGACCGGGACAGGGAACATTCAGTACTTC. Its protein product is CAISESTGTGNIQYF.